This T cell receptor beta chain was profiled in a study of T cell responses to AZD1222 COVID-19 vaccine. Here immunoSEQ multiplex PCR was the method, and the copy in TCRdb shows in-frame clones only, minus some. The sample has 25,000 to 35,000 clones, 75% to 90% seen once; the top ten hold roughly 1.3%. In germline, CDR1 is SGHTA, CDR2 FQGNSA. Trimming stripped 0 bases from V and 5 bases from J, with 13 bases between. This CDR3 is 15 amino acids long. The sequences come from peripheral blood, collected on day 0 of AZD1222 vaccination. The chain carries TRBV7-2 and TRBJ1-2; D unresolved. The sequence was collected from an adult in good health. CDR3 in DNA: TGTGCCAGCAGCTTAGCATCCGTCCAAGAATATGGCTACACCTTC. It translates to CASSLASVQEYGYTF.